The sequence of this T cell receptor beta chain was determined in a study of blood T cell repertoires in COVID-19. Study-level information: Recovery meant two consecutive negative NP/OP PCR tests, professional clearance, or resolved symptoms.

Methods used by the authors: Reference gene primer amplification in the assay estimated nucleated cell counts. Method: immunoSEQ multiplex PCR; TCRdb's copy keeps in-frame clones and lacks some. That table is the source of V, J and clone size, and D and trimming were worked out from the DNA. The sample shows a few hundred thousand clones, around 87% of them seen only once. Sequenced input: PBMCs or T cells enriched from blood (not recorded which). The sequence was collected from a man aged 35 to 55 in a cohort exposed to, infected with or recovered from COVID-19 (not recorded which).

This chain's CDR3 is CASSLTVLATNEKLFF. CDR3 coding DNA: TGTGCCAGCAGCCTAACAGTACTCGCAACTAATGAAAAACTGTTTTTT. The gene calls are TRBV5-5 and TRBJ1-4; D call uncertain. This CDR3 is 16 amino acids long. Germline-derived CDR1 and CDR2 are SGHKS and YYEKEE (reference sequence). V shed 4 bases and J shed 0 bases, with 13 bases lying between them.